This passage covers 27 T cell receptor beta chains from one sample sequenced in a study of response to subunit inactivated influenza vaccine. TCRdb re-analysed the RT-PCR reads in MiXCR, keeping a single row per CDR3 protein. Of around 150,000 distinct CDR3 sequences listed, about a tenth were seen once; the top ten hold around 12%. This material consisted of non-naive T cells sorted from PBMCs, taken 35 to 45 days after vaccination. The receptors stem from a man aged 45-60 years who received an inactivated influenza vaccine.

The table lists this clonotype with many counts. The chain employs TRBV20-1 and TRBJ2-3; 10 bases are shared with TRBD2. The germline V gene has CDR1 DFQATT and CDR2 SNEGSKA (reference sequence). The junction had 4 bases not matched to a gene; V was cut back by 4 bases and J by 0 bases. CDR3 length: 15 amino acids. CDR3 bases: TGCAGTGCTATCAAGACTAGCGGGAGCACAGATACGCAGTATTTT. Translation gives CSAIKTSGSTDTQYF.

This clonotype has a handful of counts. The chain is built from TRBV29-1 and TRBJ1-2; D is possibly TRBD1 (5 bases). V was clipped by 5 bases and J by 7 bases, with 8 bases between them. The CDR3 has 10 amino acids. Germline V gives CDR1 SQVTM, CDR2 ANQGSEA. The CDR3 loop is CSVFGGGYTF. The CDR3 DNA follows: TGCAGCGTTTTTGGGGGTGGCTACACCTTC.

This clonotype was counted a few times. The gene calls are TRBV7-3 and TRBJ2-1, with TRBD2 as a possible D gene (6 bases). Germline V CDR1 and CDR2: SGHTA, FQGTGA. This CDR3 spans 16 amino acids. The germline V and J ends were trimmed by 5 bases and 0 bases, with 14 bases remaining between them. In DNA, the CDR3 is TGTGCCAGCAGCGCTGAGCGGGTAAGCTCCTACAATGAGCAGTTCTTC. This codes for CASSAERVSSYNEQFF. The full variable domain, rest sourced from reference TRBV7-3 and TRBJ2-1, is GAGVSQTPSNKVTEKGKYVELRCDPISGHTALYWYRQSLGQGPEFLIYFQGTGAADDSGLPNDRFFAVRPEGSVSTLKIQRTERGDSAVYLCASSAERVSSYNEQFFGPGTRLTVL.

This clonotype was counted many times. The rearrangement uses TRBV15 and TRBJ2-1, with D maybe TRBD2 (6 bases). The germline V and J ends were trimmed by 4 bases and 8 bases, with 12 bases remaining between them. Germline V CDR1 and CDR2: LNHNV, YYDKDF (reference sequence). The CDR3 spans 13 residues. CDR3 sequence: CATSTRLEDEQFF. CDR3 nucleotide sequence: TGTGCCACCAGCACCCGACTAGAAGATGAGCAGTTCTTC.

This clonotype showed up many times. V gene TRBV12-3 or TRBV12-4 combines with J gene TRBJ2-4, with TRBD1 as a possible D gene (6 bases). V was clipped by 5 bases and J by 9 bases, with 20 bases between them. CDR3 length equals 15 residues. CDR3 protein: CASSPRQTGKGIQYF. DNA of the CDR3: TGTGCCAGCAGTCCCAGACAAACAGGGAAAGGCATTCAGTACTTC.

The chain uses TRBV20-1 and TRBJ2-7; D gene uncertain. Trimming pared 1 base from V and 3 bases from J, leaving 19 bases between. The CDR3 is made up of 16 amino acids. Germline CDR1 and CDR2: DFQATT and SNEGSKA (reference sequence). The CDR3 DNA reads as TGCAGTGCTAGAGGGCTTTTCGGCCGGAACTACTACGAGCAGTACTTC. As protein: CSARGLFGRNYYEQYF.

This chain joins TRBV11-2 and TRBJ2-1; 10 bases line up with TRBD1. CDR1 is SGHAT and CDR2 is FQNNGV in the germline V gene. CDR3 length equals 16 residues. The V segment lost 6 bases and the J segment 2 bases; nucleotides outside the gene matches: 7. The DNA for the CDR3 is TGTGCCAGCAGTCCTTGGACAGGGGGTACCTACAATGAGCAGTTCTTC. Residues: CASSPWTGGTYNEQFF.

The V gene is TRBV9, the J gene TRBJ1-3; no reliable D call. Trimming removed 4 bases from V and 0 bases from J, with 11 bases in between. The CDR3 covers 15 residues. Germline assignment: CDR1 SGDLS and CDR2 YYNGEE. This CDR3 reads CASSPPRSSGNTIYF. CDR3 coding DNA: TGTGCCAGCAGCCCTCCCCGGAGCTCTGGAAACACCATATATTTT.

The sample holds many counts of this clonotype. The chain is built from TRBV20-1 and TRBJ1-3, with D hard to call. This CDR3 comprises 13 residues. The germline V gene has CDR1 DFQATT and CDR2 SNEGSKA (reference sequence). Trimming removed 4 bases from V and 0 bases from J, with 7 bases in between. The CDR3 protein is CSATPDSGNTIYF. The CDR3 DNA is TGCAGTGCTACCCCGGACTCTGGAAACACCATATATTTT.

The rearrangement links TRBV6-1 to TRBJ2-2; no clear D gene. The CDR3 length is 13 residues. Germline loops: CDR1 MNHNS, CDR2 SASEGT. Deletions cut 6 bases from V and 5 bases from J, with 10 bases between. CDR3 residues: CASSRLGTGELFF. The CDR3 nucleotides are TGTGCCAGCAGCCGTCTGGGGACCGGGGAGCTGTTTTTT.

This clonotype was detected a few times. The rearrangement links TRBV18 to TRBJ2-7, with D perhaps TRBD1 (6 bases). The germline V gene encodes CDR1 KGHSH and CDR2 LQKENI. This CDR3 is built from 14 residues. V dropped 0 bases and J dropped 3 bases, with 9 bases sitting between them. CDR3 residues: CASSPPNRVYEQYF. The CDR3 coding sequence is TGTGCCAGCTCACCACCAAACAGGGTCTACGAGCAGTACTTC.

This clonotype occurred a few times. This chain joins TRBV9 and TRBJ2-7; the match to TRBD1 covers 11 bases. Germline CDR1 and CDR2: SGDLS and YYNGEE. The V and J ends lost 4 bases and 6 bases, in that order; junction bases with no gene match: 9. The CDR3 sequence is 15 residues long. This CDR3 reads CASSLMGTGGGEQYF. In nucleotides, the CDR3 is TGTGCCAGCAGCCTCATGGGGACAGGGGGTGGCGAGCAGTACTTC.

In its sample, this clonotype was seen a few times. This chain links TRBV2 with TRBJ2-2; D could derive from TRBD1 or TRBD2 (6 bases each). Germline lookup yields CDR1 SNHLY and CDR2 FYNNEI. The CDR3 covers 15 residues. V was cut by 5 bases and J by 1 base, with 11 bases left in between. CDR3 amino acids: CASSTQGGNTGELFF. The CDR3 bases are TGTGCCAGCAGTACACAGGGAGGGAACACCGGGGAGCTGTTTTTT.

The V call is TRBV7-6, the J call TRBJ2-1; 9 bases fit TRBD1. CDR3 length equals 15 residues. Trimming at V came to 3 bases and at J to 7 bases, leaving 7 bases not matched to a gene. Germline CDR1 and CDR2: SGHVS and FNYEAQ. CDR3 region: CASSFDRGNINEQFF. Here the CDR3 DNA reads TGTGCCAGCAGCTTTGACAGGGGGAACATTAATGAGCAGTTCTTC.

This chain links TRBV27 with TRBJ1-1; no clear D. V was trimmed by 5 bases and J by 5 bases, leaving 15 bases between them. The CDR3 length is 14 residues. Germline values: CDR1 MNHEY, CDR2 SMNVEV (reference sequence). The DNA of the CDR3 is TGTGCCAGCAGTCGGTATTTGGGGTCGACTGAAGCTTTCTTT. Translating it yields CASSRYLGSTEAFF.

J is TRBJ2-1 and V is TRBV7-3, with D unresolved. This CDR3 has 13 residues. V was trimmed by 4 bases and J by 5 bases, leaving 9 bases between them. CDR1 SGHTA and CDR2 FQGTGA come from the germline V gene. In nucleotides, the CDR3 is TGTGCCAGCAGCTCTCATCGGGACAATGAGCAGTTCTTC. It is translated as CASSSHRDNEQFF.

Many counts were recorded for this clonotype. CDR3: CASSPGQGNNYGYTF. Here the CDR3 DNA reads TGTGCCAGCAGTCCTGGACAGGGGAACAACTATGGCTACACCTTC. V is TRBV12-3 or TRBV12-4 and J is TRBJ1-2, with 9 bases matching TRBD1. The CDR3 has 15 amino acids. The trim removed 5 bases at V and 2 bases at J, leaving 6 bases unmatched.

The chain joins TRBV6-2 or TRBV6-3 to TRBJ2-1, with a possible D match to TRBD1 (6 bases). With 7 bases removed from V and 0 bases from J, the gap between germline ends came to 13 bases. The CDR3 has 15 residues. CDR1 and CDR2 (germline): MNHEY, SVGEGT. This CDR3 is CASTRGQLSYNEQFF. The DNA of the CDR3 is TGTGCCAGCACCCGGGGACAACTCTCCTACAATGAGCAGTTCTTC.

This clonotype was detected ten times or more. V usage is TRBV12-3 or TRBV12-4 and J usage is TRBJ1-6; 10 bases match TRBD1. Trimming removed 6 bases from V and 10 bases from J; junction bases left unmatched: 6. This CDR3 is 14 amino acids long. The CDR3 nucleotides read TGTGCCAGCAGCAAGACAGGGGGCCTCTCACCCCTCCACTTT. It translates to CASSKTGGLSPLHF.

There are a few counts of this clonotype. This sequence joins TRBV2 and TRBJ1-2, with D unresolved. The germline V gene has CDR1 SNHLY and CDR2 FYNNEI. Trimming pared 3 bases from V and 9 bases from J, leaving 8 bases between. The CDR3 is made up of 11 amino acids. The CDR3 is CASSEGNRYTF. The CDR3 DNA is TGTGCCAGCAGTGAGGGGAACCGCTACACCTTC.

In this sample, this clonotype turned up a few times. The chain has TRBV20-1 and TRBJ2-7; 10 bases fit TRBD1. Germline V CDR1 and CDR2: DFQATT, SNEGSKA (reference sequence). V shed 1 base, J shed 7 bases, and the junction held 10 bases outside the gene matches. This CDR3 region has 15 residues. The CDR3 loop reads CSARGVDRGGSEQYF. The DNA for the CDR3 is TGCAGTGCTAGAGGGGTGGACAGGGGGGGTTCGGAGCAGTACTTC.

This clonotype was seen repeatedly, ten times or more. V and J are TRBV5-1 and TRBJ2-4; possible D gene TRBD1, 5 bases. The germline CDR1 and CDR2 sequences are SGHRS and YFSETQ. V lost 1 base and J lost 3, with 11 bases in between. The CDR3 runs 15 residues. CDR3 in amino acids: CASSLQGAGKNIQYF. The CDR3 DNA follows: TGCGCCAGCAGCTTGCAAGGGGCTGGCAAAAACATTCAGTACTTC.

This clonotype was found many times. V usage is TRBV7-8 and J usage is TRBJ2-2; 10 bases map to TRBD2. The CDR3 extends over 19 amino acids. The ends lost 3 bases at V and 2 bases at J; junction bases unmatched: 12. From germline, CDR1 is SGHVS and CDR2 FQNEAQ. For the CDR3, the DNA is TGTGCCAGCAGCTTTCTAGCGGGGGCCCAGGTTTTAAACACCGGGGAGCTGTTTTTT. Amino acid sequence: CASSFLAGAQVLNTGELFF.

This clonotype was recorded many times. This chain links TRBV29-1 with TRBJ2-1; D may be TRBD2 (6 bases). There are 15 residues in the CDR3. CDR1 and CDR2 from the germline V gene are SQVTM and ANQGSEA. Trimming left V 6 bases short and J 5 bases short, with 20 bases between. CDR3 nucleotides: TGCAGCGTCCCCCCCCCGGGACTCTTTGACAATGAGCAGTTCTTC. Protein sequence: CSVPPPGLFDNEQFF.

This rearrangement joins TRBV3-1 to TRBJ2-1; 8 nucleotides align to TRBD1. From germline, CDR1 is LGHDT and CDR2 YNNKEL (reference sequence). This CDR3 is 16 amino acids long. The junction had 8 bases not matched to a gene; V was cut back by 4 bases and J by 3 bases. In DNA, the CDR3 is TGTGCCAGCAGCCGCGGCAGGGGGCTTCACTACAATGAGCAGTTCTTC. As protein: CASSRGRGLHYNEQFF.

The chain uses TRBV2 and TRBJ2-3; TRBD2 matches at 9 bases. The CDR3 is made up of 14 amino acids. Germline assignment: CDR1 SNHLY and CDR2 FYNNEI. J lost 1 base, V lost 7 bases, and 3 bases had no gene match. CDR3 loop: CASMAGGRTDTQYF. CDR3 DNA: TGTGCCAGCATGGCGGGAGGGCGCACAGATACGCAGTATTTT. Full variable domain (missing parts from reference TRBV2 and TRBJ2-3): EPEVTQTPSHQVTQMGQEVILRCVPISNHLYFYWYRQILGQKVEFLVSFYNNEISEKSEIFDDQFSVERPDGSNFTLKIRSTKLEDSAMYFCASMAGGRTDTQYFGPGTRLTVL.

This clonotype turned up a few times. V is TRBV6-1 and J is TRBJ2-1; 12 bases are shared with TRBD2. The CDR3 totals 16 residues. Germline loops: CDR1 MNHNS, CDR2 SASEGT. Trimming removed 7 bases from V and 4 bases from J; junction bases left unmatched: 8. CDR3 amino acids: CASKPTSGSTYNEQFF. CDR3 nucleotide sequence: TGTGCCAGCAAACCGACTAGCGGGAGCACGTACAATGAGCAGTTCTTC.